The sequence of this T cell receptor (beta chain) was determined in a study of T cell repertoires in cytomegalovirus infection. The wider study: Signatures in public TCR beta sequences pointed to both CMV infection and matching HLA type.

On this clonotype: Its antigen is undetermined.

TCRdb redid the calling of the reads with MiXCR, one entry per CDR3 protein. Of about 570,000 distinct CDR3 sequences detected, around 40% appear once; the ten largest clones hold around 50%. The V gene's germline CDR1 is MDHEN and CDR2 SYDVKM. CDR3 length: 13 amino acids. Trimming shortened V by 10 bases and J by 2 bases, and 15 bases separated the two germline ends. The chain is built from TRBV28 and TRBJ2-7; possible D gene TRBD1, 5 bases. The starting material was cultured PBMCs, obtained from culture after CMV antigen stimulation. The origin of this receptor is a human donor in good health (CMV status not recorded). Some clones in this sample may be carry-over from other donors' samples. The CDR3 is CATSRGLPYEQYF. The CDR3 nucleotides read TGTGCCACGAGTAGGGGCCTTCCCTACGAGCAGTACTTC.